The rows below give T cell receptor beta chains drawn from one sample of a study of blood T cell repertoires in COVID-19. TCRdb's copy holds only in-frame clones and misses some; the assay was immunoSEQ multiplex PCR. The data hold approximately 70,000 clones, with approximately 78% observed a single time. Sequencing input: peripheral blood. These receptors originate from a woman of 80 years or more with acute or convalescent COVID-19. Each CDR3 is given without its conserved first and last residue. The order of the fields is V gene, J gene, CDR3 protein.

TRBV2	TRBJ2-1	ASSIQGYNEQF
TRBV7-9	TRBJ2-5	ASSPVGETQY
TRBV30	TRBJ2-1	AWSFFSGTSGGNEQF
TRBV7-8	TRBJ2-5	ASSLARWVETQY
TRBV10-3	TRBJ2-7	AISETGTSGTFYEQY
TRBV18	TRBJ2-1	ASSPRTGKYNEQF
TRBV15	TRBJ1-1	ATSRPGLFLDNTEAF
TRBV5-4	TRBJ1-1	ASSQGRGPTEAF
TRBV9	TRBJ1-3	ASTGAGNTIY
TRBV5-1	TRBJ2-3	ASSFSLRGNTDTQY
TRBV11-2	TRBJ1-3	ASRMGAGPSGNTIY
TRBV4-1	TRBJ2-2	ASSHLGQGTSGELF
TRBV6-5	TRBJ1-2	ASSYWGQGDGYT
TRBV13	TRBJ2-5	ASSLPVFQGGKETQY
TRBV5-1	TRBJ1-3	ASSLSGEPTTIY
TRBV5-5	TRBJ1-4	ASSSTGAFVEKLF
TRBV15	TRBJ2-3	ATSFRLAGDRGTQY
TRBV5-1	TRBJ2-6	ASSLRTSGTTSGANVLT
TRBV7-3	TRBJ2-5	ASSTGQQPPGQPQETQY
TRBV6-5	TRBJ1-2	ASSYSLQGGGYGYT
TRBV6-5	TRBJ2-5	ASSLTGTSGGVQY
TRBV27	TRBJ2-5	ASSPTGTGYRGTQY
TRBV2	TRBJ1-1	ASRLQGIGNTEAF
TRBV27	TRBJ1-6	ASSSYRVRDSPLH
TRBV7-9	TRBJ1-2	ASSSRQGPLTGYT
TRBV5-6	TRBJ2-1	ASSQGAREQF
TRBV25-1	TRBJ1-1	ASSEWGVTF